Below are 29 T cell receptor beta chains sequenced from a single sample in a study of T-cell memory formation after mild COVID-19. TCRdb called the 5' RACE reads again in MiXCR, with one record for every CDR3 protein. The sample contains under 300,000 distinct CDR3 sequences, about 17% of which appear only once. The material sequenced was PBMCs or a T cell subset sorted from them (not recorded which). These receptor sequences come from a man between 18 and 29 years old who had mild COVID-19 (a few samples of this study predate the infection). Cell type and time point are not known.

This clonotype was observed a single time. Given a much more abundant clone one base away, this may be a read error. The chain carries TRBV7-8 and TRBJ2-1; tentatively, D is TRBD2 (7 bases). Per germline, CDR1 SGHVS and CDR2 FQNEAQ. This CDR3 has 15 residues. The CDR3, as DNA: TGTGCCAGCAGCTTAGGGCGGGGGCCCTACCATGAGCAGTTCTTC. Its protein product is CASSLGRGPYHEQFF.

The chain recombines TRBV7-9 with TRBJ2-5; weak D call: TRBD1 (5 bases). The V end lost 7 bases, the J end lost 4 bases, and 16 bases lay between the germline ends. The CDR3 is made up of 14 amino acids. CDR1 and CDR2 from the germline V gene are SEHNR and FQNEAQ (reference sequence). The CDR3 is CASTSIGVPETQYF. CDR3 bases: TGTGCCAGCACCTCGATAGGGGTCCCAGAGACCCAGTACTTC.

This clonotype was observed a few times. This chain uses TRBV7-6 with TRBJ2-1, with TRBD1 identical over 7 bases. The germline CDR1 and CDR2 sequences are SGHVS and FNYEAQ. CDR3 length: 17 amino acids. V gave up 5 bases and J gave up 0 bases; unmatched junction bases: 10. The CDR3 nucleotides read TGTGCCAGCAGCCTCCGCACCGGGACAGACTCCTACAATGAGCAGTTCTTC. It codes for CASSLRTGTDSYNEQFF. The full variable domain, rest sourced from reference TRBV7-6 and TRBJ2-1, is GAGVSQSPRYKVTKRGQDVALRCDPISGHVSLYWYRQALGQGPEFLTYFNYEAQQDKSGLPNDRFSAERPEGSISTLTIQRTEQRDSAMYRCASSLRTGTDSYNEQFFGPGTRLTVL.

This clonotype was observed a few times. The J gene is TRBJ1-5, the V gene TRBV6-5; D is perhaps TRBD1 (5 bases). The CDR3 has 14 residues. CDR1 and CDR2 from the germline V gene are MNHEY and SVGAGI. Trimming removed 6 bases at V and 3 bases at J, with 12 bases between. The chain's CDR3 is CASRPAGVNQPQHF. The DNA for the CDR3 is TGTGCCAGCAGACCGGCGGGGGTCAATCAGCCCCAGCATTTT.

This clonotype occurred a few times. V usage is TRBV5-1 and J usage is TRBJ1-5, with 8 bases lining up with TRBD1. The germline V gene has CDR1 SGHRS and CDR2 YFSETQ. The CDR3 length is 16 residues. The V and J ends lost 0 bases and 2 bases, in that order; junction bases with no gene match: 4. CDR3 DNA: TGCGCCAGCAGCTTGGGGACAGGGACAGGCAATCAGCCCCAGCATTTT. Amino acids: CASSLGTGTGNQPQHF.

This clonotype was detected ten times or more. The rearrangement joins TRBV6-6 to TRBJ1-6; D gene unclear. Germline assignment: CDR1 MNHNY and CDR2 SVGAGI (reference sequence). Trimming stripped 8 bases from V and 9 bases from J, with 11 bases between. This CDR3 is 12 amino acids long. CDR3 nucleotides: TGTGCCAGCGGCCAGGATAGTTCACCCCTCCACTTT. Protein: CASGQDSSPLHF.

This clonotype was seen only a few times. The rearrangement joins TRBV10-3 to TRBJ1-1; unclear D gene. This CDR3 has 11 residues. Germline CDR1 ENHRY, CDR2 SYGVKD. The germline V and J ends were trimmed by 4 bases and 9 bases, with 9 bases remaining between them. CDR3 nucleotide sequence: TGTGCCATCAGTGTGGAGAATAAAGCTTTCTTT. This gives the protein CAISVENKAFF.

A few counts support this clonotype. The gene calls are TRBV29-1 and TRBJ2-7; either TRBD1 or TRBD2 may fit D (5 bases each). Trimming left V 8 bases short and J 0 bases short, with 14 bases between. The CDR3 has 13 amino acids. CDR1 is SQVTM, CDR2 ANQGSEA, per germline. The CDR3 region is CSRGDGRSYEQYV. The CDR3, as DNA: TGCAGCCGAGGGGACGGACGCTCCTACGAGCAGTACGTC.

The J gene is TRBJ2-6, the V gene TRBV12-3 or TRBV12-4, with a possible D match to TRBD1 (5 bases). Trimming took 1 base from V and 4 from J, leaving 8 bases between them. CDR3 size: 15 residues. CDR3 region: CASSLVGEGANVLTF. In nucleotides, the CDR3 is TGTGCCAGCAGTTTAGTAGGGGAAGGGGCCAACGTCCTGACTTTC.

The V gene is TRBV4-1, the J gene TRBJ2-7; tentative D call: TRBD1 (5 bases). The V end was cut by 1 base, the J end by 0 bases, with 13 bases between. CDR1 is MGHRA, CDR2 YSYEKL, per germline. There are 16 residues in the CDR3. The CDR3 DNA follows: TGCGCCAGCAGCCAAGCCCTCAGGGTGAGCTCCTACGAGCAGTACTTC. Its protein is CASSQALRVSSYEQYF.

The chain employs TRBV28 and TRBJ2-7, with a weak D call TRBD2 (6 bases). This CDR3 has 15 residues. CDR1 is MDHEN and CDR2 is SYDVKM in the germline V gene. Trimming shortened V by 6 bases and J by 0 bases, and 15 bases separated the two germline ends. The CDR3 nucleotides read TGTGCCAGCAGCCCAGGTGGGGGGAGCTCCTACGAGCAGTACGTC. Translation: CASSPGGGSSYEQYV.

This clonotype has a count of ten or more. The chain uses TRBV12-3 or TRBV12-4 and TRBJ1-2; D remains unclear. V was shortened by 3 bases and J by 4 bases, with 3 bases between the two germline ends. The CDR3 length is 11 residues. CDR3 region: CASSLGYGYTF. For the CDR3, the DNA is TGTGCCAGCAGTTTGGGCTATGGCTACACCTTC.

This clonotype was detected only a few times. J is TRBJ2-2 and V is TRBV9; D might be TRBD2 (6 bases). This CDR3 region has 16 residues. Trimming cost V 0 bases and J 4 bases, with 13 bases left between them. The V gene's germline CDR1 is SGDLS and CDR2 YYNGEE. CDR3 sequence: CASSVVLRGSTGELFF. In DNA, the CDR3 is TGTGCCAGCAGCGTAGTTTTACGGGGGAGCACCGGGGAGCTGTTTTTT.

The rearrangement joins TRBV6-6 to TRBJ2-1; no clear D. Germline-derived CDR1 and CDR2 are MNHNY and SVGAGI (reference sequence). V lost 4 bases, J lost 9 bases, and 10 bases lay in between. The CDR3 is made up of 12 amino acids. CDR3 region: CASSSWASEQFF. The DNA for the CDR3 is TGTGCCAGCAGTTCGTGGGCGAGTGAGCAGTTCTTC.

This clonotype has a count of ten or more. CDR3: CASSDTGTATDTQYF. In nucleotides, the CDR3 is TGTGCCAGCAGTGATACGGGGACGGCCACAGATACGCAGTATTTT. The chain couples TRBV6-4 to TRBJ2-3; D assignment may be TRBD1 or TRBD2 (5 bases each). V shed 3 bases and J shed 2 bases, with 12 bases lying between them. The CDR3 has 15 amino acids. CDR1 and CDR2 (germline): MRHNA, SNTAGT.

There are a few counts of this clonotype. This rearrangement joins TRBV6-6 to TRBJ2-1; 11 nucleotides agree with TRBD2. J gave up 0 bases and V 5 bases, and 18 bases lay outside the gene matches. This CDR3 spans 21 amino acids. CDR1 MNHNY and CDR2 SVGAGI come from the germline V gene (reference sequence). The CDR3 reads CASSTHLLAGGSSNSYNEQFF. CDR3 nucleotides: TGTGCCAGCAGTACTCACTTGCTAGCGGGGGGATCTTCCAACTCCTACAATGAGCAGTTCTTC.

CDR3: CASNPPDGTANQPQHF. The CDR3 DNA sequence: TGTGCCAGCAACCCACCTGATGGGACAGCGAATCAGCCCCAGCATTTT. The chain joins TRBV28 to TRBJ1-5, with 7 bases that match TRBD1. CDR1 is MDHEN and CDR2 is SYDVKM in the germline V gene. V shed 7 bases and J 4 bases; nucleotides not matched to a gene: 13. This CDR3 is 16 amino acids long.

The sample holds a few counts of this clonotype. The chain employs TRBV7-2 and TRBJ1-5; TRBD1 matches at 8 bases. The germline V gene has CDR1 SGHTA and CDR2 FQGNSA. The V gene end was trimmed by 5 bases and the J gene end by 6 bases; junction bases not matched to a gene: 9. This CDR3 has 15 residues. CDR3 nucleotides: TGTGCCAGCAGCGGACAGGGCCGGATCATTCAGCCCCAGCATTTT. It codes for CASSGQGRIIQPQHF.

The J gene is TRBJ1-2, the V gene TRBV20-1, with TRBD1 identical over 7 bases. The CDR3 sequence is 12 residues long. V lost 7 bases to trimming and J lost 4 bases; unmatched junction nucleotides: 6. CDR1 is DFQATT and CDR2 is SNEGSKA in the germline V gene (reference sequence). The CDR3 loop is CSVSDRIYGYTF. DNA for the CDR3: TGCAGTGTCTCGGACAGGATCTATGGCTACACCTTC.

In its sample, this clonotype was seen many times. This chain joins TRBV7-2 and TRBJ2-2, with D uncertain. CDR1 and CDR2 from the germline V gene are SGHTA and FQGNSA. V was clipped by 1 base and J by 0 bases, with 9 bases between them. This CDR3 has 16 amino acids. CDR3 DNA sequence: TGTGCCAGCAGCTTAGTCGGCGCCCCGAACACCGGGGAGCTGTTTTTT. Amino acids: CASSLVGAPNTGELFF.

This clonotype was seen a few times. DNA for the CDR3: TGTGCCAGCAGCCGCGCGGGGGGTGGAAGTCAGCCCCAGCATTTT. Translation gives CASSRAGGGSQPQHF. This chain links TRBV6-5 with TRBJ1-5, with D possibly being TRBD1 (5 bases). Germline V gene data show CDR1 as MNHEY and CDR2 as SVGAGI. V lost 6 bases to trimming and J lost 6 bases, with 18 bases between them. This CDR3 is built from 15 residues.

This clonotype was seen a handful of times. The chain couples TRBV6-6 to TRBJ1-6, with D unclear. The germline CDR1 and CDR2 sequences are MNHNY and SVGAGI (reference sequence). The ends were cut back, 8 bases at V and 0 bases at J, with 5 bases in the middle. This CDR3 comprises 13 residues. CDR3 loop: CASLSSYNSPLHF. The CDR3 nucleotides are TGTGCCAGCCTAAGCTCCTATAATTCACCCCTCCACTTT.

The genes are TRBV29-1 and TRBJ2-5; TRBD2 matches 8 bases. Germline loops: CDR1 SQVTM, CDR2 ANQGSEA. The ends lost 6 bases at V and 5 bases at J; junction bases unmatched: 8. The CDR3 contains 13 residues. The CDR3: CSVGTRASETQYF. The CDR3 DNA sequence: TGCAGCGTAGGGACTAGAGCAAGCGAGACCCAGTACTTC.

This clonotype was recorded at least ten times. This chain connects TRBV6-1 to TRBJ1-5; 8 positions agree with TRBD1. With V trimmed by 6 bases and J by 1 base, 5 bases remained unmatched. The CDR3 is 15 residues long. Germline CDR1 MNHNS, CDR2 SASEGT. The CDR3 DNA reads as TGTGCCAGCAGCGGTACAGGGGGAAGCAATCAGCCCCAGCATTTT. It yields the protein CASSGTGGSNQPQHF.

This clonotype has a handful of counts. The CDR3 sequence is CASSVMAPGQYGYTF. CDR3 in DNA: TGTGCCAGCAGTGTAATGGCACCAGGACAATATGGCTACACCTTC. V gene TRBV2 combines with J gene TRBJ1-2; D is perhaps TRBD1 (5 bases). Trimming shortened V by 4 bases and J by 5 bases, and 17 bases separated the two germline ends. This CDR3 contains 15 residues. CDR1 is SNHLY, CDR2 FYNNEI, per germline.

This clonotype has more than one count but fewer than ten. The chain links TRBV5-1 to TRBJ2-4; D is unclear. The CDR3 covers 13 residues. CDR1 and CDR2 from the germline V gene are SGHRS and YFSETQ. Trimming stripped 4 bases from V and 3 bases from J, with 8 bases between. DNA of the CDR3: TGCGCCAGCAGCATTTCGGACAAAAACATTCAGTACTTC. Its protein product is CASSISDKNIQYF.

This clonotype occurred a few times. The gene calls are TRBV7-2 and TRBJ2-5, with a possible D match to TRBD2 (5 bases). The CDR3 has 14 residues. From germline, CDR1 is SGHTA and CDR2 FQGNSA. V lost 4 bases and J lost 6, with 15 bases in between. The CDR3: CASSSGLGTQTQYF. CDR3 DNA: TGTGCCAGCAGCTCTGGACTGGGAACTCAGACCCAGTACTTC.

The chain joins TRBV29-1 to TRBJ2-3, with a possible D match to TRBD2 (6 bases). Germline values: CDR1 SQVTM, CDR2 ANQGSEA. The CDR3 spans 12 residues. Trimming pared 7 bases from V and 6 bases from J, leaving 14 bases between. This chain's CDR3 is CSARAGRDTQYF. The CDR3 region has the DNA TGCAGCGCTCGGGCAGGGAGGGATACGCAGTATTTT.

The V gene is TRBV4-3, the J gene TRBJ2-5; weak D call: TRBD2 (6 bases). V was trimmed by 0 bases and J by 1 base, leaving 18 bases between them. This CDR3 spans 18 amino acids. Looked up from germline, CDR1 is LGHNA and CDR2 is YSLEER. For the CDR3, the DNA is TGCGCCAGCAGCCAAGAACGGAGGGGAGTGCCCCTCCAAGAGACCCAGTACTTC. Protein: CASSQERRGVPLQETQYF.